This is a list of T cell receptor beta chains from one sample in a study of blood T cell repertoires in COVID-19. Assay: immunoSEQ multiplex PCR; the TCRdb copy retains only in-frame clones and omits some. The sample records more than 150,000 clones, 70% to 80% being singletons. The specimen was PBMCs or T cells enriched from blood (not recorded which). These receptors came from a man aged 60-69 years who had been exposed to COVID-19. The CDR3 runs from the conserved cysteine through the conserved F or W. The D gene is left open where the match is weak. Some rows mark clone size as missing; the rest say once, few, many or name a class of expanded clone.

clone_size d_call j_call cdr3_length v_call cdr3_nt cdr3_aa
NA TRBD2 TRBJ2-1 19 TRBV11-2 TGTGCCAGCAGCTTTGCGGGGAGGGCTAGCGGGAGCATTCGGCATGAGCAGTTCTTC CASSFAGRASGSIRHEQFF
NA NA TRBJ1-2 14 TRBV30 TGTGCCTGGAGTGCCACCACAGGGAACTATGGCTACACCTTC CAWSATTGNYGYTF
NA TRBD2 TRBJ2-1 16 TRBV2 TGTGCCAGCAGCAAGGAGGCGGGAGGGGGGTACAATGAGCAGTTCTTC CASSKEAGGGYNEQFF
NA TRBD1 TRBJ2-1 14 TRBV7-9 TGTGCCAGCAGCTTAGTGGGACAGGGGGCCCCCCAGTTCTTC CASSLVGQGAPQFF
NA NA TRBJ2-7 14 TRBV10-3 TGTGCCATCAGTGACTCTTCCAGGTCCTACGAGCAGTACTTC CAISDSSRSYEQYF
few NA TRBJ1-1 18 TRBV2 TGTGCCAGCAGTGAATCCCCGAGGGTGGGCCGCGGGGGCACTGAAGCTTTCTTT CASSESPRVGRGGTEAFF
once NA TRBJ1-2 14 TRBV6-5 TGTGCCAGCAGTCCTACTGACAGGTCTCAGGGCTACACCTTC CASSPTDRSQGYTF
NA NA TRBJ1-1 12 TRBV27 TGTGCCAGCAGTCGACAGAACACTGAAGCTTTCTTT CASSRQNTEAFF
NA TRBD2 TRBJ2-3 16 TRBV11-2 TGTGCCAGCAGCTTAAATGTGGGAGGGTCCACAGATACGCAGTATTTT CASSLNVGGSTDTQYF
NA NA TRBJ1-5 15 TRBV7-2 TGTGCCAGCAGCTTAGGTTCTGGGCTCAGTCAGCCCCAGCATTTT CASSLGSGLSQPQHF
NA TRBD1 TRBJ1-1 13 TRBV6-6 TGTGCCAGCAGTTCCAAGGACAGGGGTAAAGCTTTCTTT CASSSKDRGKAFF
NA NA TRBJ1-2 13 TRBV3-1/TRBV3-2 TGTGCCAGCAGCCAAGGTTTGAGCTATGGCTACACCTTC CASSQGLSYGYTF
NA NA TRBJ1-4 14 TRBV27 TGTGCCAGCCGCGAGTCCCCGCCTAAGGAAAAACTGTTTTTT CASRESPPKEKLFF
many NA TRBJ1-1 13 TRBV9 TGTGCCAGCAGCGTAGATGTCCGAGGGGAAGCTTTCTTT CASSVDVRGEAFF
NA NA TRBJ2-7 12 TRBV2 TGTGCCAGCAACGCAGTTACCTACGAGCAGTACTTC CASNAVTYEQYF
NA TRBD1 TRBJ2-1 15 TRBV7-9 TGTGCCAGCAGCCGAGGACAGGGGTCCTACAATGAGCAGTTCTTC CASSRGQGSYNEQFF
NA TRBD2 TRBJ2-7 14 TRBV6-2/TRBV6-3 TGTGCCAGCAGTTACACCAGCGGGACCTACGAGCAGTACTTC CASSYTSGTYEQYF
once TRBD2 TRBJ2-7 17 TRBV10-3 TGTGCCATCTCAGGGCTAGCGGGAGGAGGAGGGACCTACGAGCAGTACTTC CAISGLAGGGGTYEQYF
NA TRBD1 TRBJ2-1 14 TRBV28 TGTGCCAGCAACCGGGACAGGGGGGAAAATGAGCAGTTCTTC CASNRDRGENEQFF
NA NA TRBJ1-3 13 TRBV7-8 TGTGCCAGCAGCGCCGGACAGGGAAACACCATATATTTT CASSAGQGNTIYF
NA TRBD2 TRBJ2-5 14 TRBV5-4 TGTGCCAGCAGCTCCAGCGGGAGGAAAGAGACCCAGTACTTC CASSSSGRKETQYF
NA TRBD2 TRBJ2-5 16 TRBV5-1 TGCGCCAGCAGCAGACTAGCGGGAGGGAAAGGAGAGACCCAGTACTTC CASSRLAGGKGETQYF
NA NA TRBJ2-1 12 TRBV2 TGTGCCAGCAGTGAACGTGACAATGAGCAGTTCTTC CASSERDNEQFF
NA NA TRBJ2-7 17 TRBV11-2 TGTGCCAGCAGCTCTTACGGAACCGGGACTGGAGCCTACGAGCAGTACTTC CASSSYGTGTGAYEQYF
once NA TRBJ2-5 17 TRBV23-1 TGCGCCAGCAGTCAATATCCTCCAGGTTCTGCTCAAGAGACCCAGTACTTC CASSQYPPGSAQETQYF
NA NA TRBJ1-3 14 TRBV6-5 TGTGCCGCTTCGAGGGGGTCCTCTGGAAACACCATATATTTT CAASRGSSGNTIYF
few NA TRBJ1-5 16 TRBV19 TGTGCCAGTAGTAGGACGGGATTTTATAGCAATCAGCCCCAGCATTTT CASSRTGFYSNQPQHF
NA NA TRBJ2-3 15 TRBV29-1 TGCAGCGCTGGGGGGGGACATTCTAGCACAGATACGCAGTATTTT CSAGGGHSSTDTQYF
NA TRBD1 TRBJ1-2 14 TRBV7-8 TGTGCCAGCAGCGTACCGGGACAGGGGGCCTCCTACACCTTC CASSVPGQGASYTF
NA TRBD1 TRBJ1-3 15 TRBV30 TGTGCCTGGAGGCGGGACAGGGGAGGTGGAAACACCATATATTTT CAWRRDRGGGNTIYF
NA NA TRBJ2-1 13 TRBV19 TGTGCCAGTAGGGAGCTCCCGGACAATGAGCAGTTCTTC CASRELPDNEQFF
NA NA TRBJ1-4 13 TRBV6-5 TGTGCCACCTCGGGGGGTCCTAATGAAAAACTGTTTTTT CATSGGPNEKLFF
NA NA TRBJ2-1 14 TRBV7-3 TGTGCCAGCACCCCGGGGGGCGCCTACAATGAGCAGTTCTTC CASTPGGAYNEQFF
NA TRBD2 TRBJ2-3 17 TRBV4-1 TGCGCCAGCAGCCAAGGGGGTATAGCGGGAGTTTCAGATACGCAGTATTTT CASSQGGIAGVSDTQYF
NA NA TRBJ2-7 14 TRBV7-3 TGTGCCAGCAGCCCCGGGACTTCCACCTACGAGCAGTACTTC CASSPGTSTYEQYF